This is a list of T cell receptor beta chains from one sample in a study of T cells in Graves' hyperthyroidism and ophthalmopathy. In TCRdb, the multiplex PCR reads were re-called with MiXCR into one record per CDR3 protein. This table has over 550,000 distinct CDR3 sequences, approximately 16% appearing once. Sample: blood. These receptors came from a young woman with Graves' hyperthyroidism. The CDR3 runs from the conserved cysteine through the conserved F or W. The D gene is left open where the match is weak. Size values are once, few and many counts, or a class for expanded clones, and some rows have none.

CDR3: CASRRQGRGANVLTF; DNA: TGTGCCAGCAGGAGACAGGGGCGTGGGGCCAACGTCCTGACTTTC; size: -; D: TRBD1; J: TRBJ2-6; V: TRBV5-6
CDR3: CASIMTGGFQETQYF; DNA: TGTGCCAGCATAATGACAGGGGGCTTTCAAGAGACCCAGTACTTC; size: -; D: TRBD1; J: TRBJ2-5; V: TRBV7-9
CDR3: CASSLALGLGGGNQPQHF; DNA: TGTGCCAGCAGCTTAGCGCTCGGTTTGGGCGGTGGCAATCAGCCCCAGCATTTT; size: few; D: -; J: TRBJ1-5; V: TRBV7-2
CDR3: CASSFSLETNSPLHF; DNA: TGTGCCAGCAGCTTCTCCCTTGAAACAAATTCACCCCTCCACTTT; size: few; D: -; J: TRBJ1-6; V: TRBV7-8
CDR3: CASSQGSRKNYEQYF; DNA: TGTGCCAGCAGCCAAGGTAGCAGAAAGAACTACGAGCAGTACTTC; size: -; D: -; J: TRBJ2-7; V: TRBV3-1
CDR3: CASSADGVRTDTQYF; DNA: TGTGCCAGCAGCGCAGATGGGGTCCGCACAGATACGCAGTATTTT; size: many; D: -; J: TRBJ2-3; V: TRBV11-2
CDR3: CASSWGQGIGYTF; DNA: TGTGCCAGCAGTTGGGGACAGGGTATTGGCTACACCTTC; size: many; D: TRBD1; J: TRBJ1-2; V: TRBV12-3/TRBV12-4
CDR3: CSAGTIPGANVLTF; DNA: TGCAGTGCAGGGACAATACCTGGGGCCAACGTCCTGACTTTC; size: few; D: -; J: TRBJ2-6; V: TRBV20-1
CDR3: CASSPRPTNHEQYF; DNA: TGTGCCAGCAGTCCGCGGCCGACCAATCACGAGCAGTACTTC; size: -; D: -; J: TRBJ2-7; V: TRBV12-3/TRBV12-4
CDR3: CASSPKAGGPHEQFF; DNA: TGTGCCAGCAGCCCAAAAGCGGGAGGGCCTCATGAGCAGTTCTTC; size: many; D: TRBD2; J: TRBJ2-1; V: TRBV11-3
CDR3: CATSEPGQGQETQYF; DNA: TGTGCCACCAGTGAGCCGGGACAGGGCCAAGAGACCCAGTACTTC; size: few; D: TRBD1; J: TRBJ2-5; V: TRBV24-1
CDR3: CASSQGLAGQPQHF; DNA: TGTGCCAGCAGCCAAGGGCTGGCAGGGCAGCCCCAGCATTTT; size: many; D: -; J: TRBJ1-5; V: TRBV3-1
CDR3: CAISESAREQGYGYTF; DNA: TGTGCCATCAGTGAGTCGGCACGGGAACAGGGGTATGGCTACACCTTC; size: few; D: TRBD1; J: TRBJ1-2; V: TRBV10-3
CDR3: CASSLGGTNGEQYF; DNA: TGTGCCAGCAGTTTAGGGGGGACAAACGGCGAGCAGTACTTC; size: many; D: -; J: TRBJ2-7; V: TRBV27
CDR3: CSVEGDSEAFF; DNA: TGCAGCGTTGAGGGGGACAGTGAAGCTTTCTTT; size: few; D: TRBD1; J: TRBJ1-1; V: TRBV29-1
CDR3: CASRTGTGYGYTF; DNA: TGTGCCAGCAGGACCGGGACAGGGTATGGCTACACCTTC; size: many; D: TRBD1; J: TRBJ1-2; V: TRBV27
CDR3: CATSADRGRDEKLFF; DNA: TGTGCCACCAGCGCAGACAGGGGGCGCGATGAAAAACTGTTTTTT; size: few; D: TRBD1; J: TRBJ1-4; V: TRBV15
CDR3: CASSYRARGTDTQYF; DNA: TGTGCCAGCAGTTACCGAGCAAGGGGCACAGATACGCAGTATTTT; size: many; D: -; J: TRBJ2-3; V: TRBV6-6
CDR3: CASTGFGANVLTF; DNA: TGTGCCAGCACAGGGTTCGGGGCCAACGTCCTGACTTTC; size: -; D: -; J: TRBJ2-6; V: TRBV25-1
CDR3: CSARGPGSSGNTIYF; DNA: TGCAGTGCTAGAGGACCGGGTTCATCGGGAAACACCATATATTTT; size: many; D: -; J: TRBJ1-3; V: TRBV20-1
CDR3: CASSRTEVTGKLFF; DNA: TGTGCCAGCAGCCGGACAGAAGTAACGGGAAAACTGTTTTTT; size: many; D: -; J: TRBJ1-4; V: TRBV7-9
CDR3: CASSFRAGPAYEQYF; DNA: TGTGCCAGCAGTTTTAGGGCAGGCCCTGCCTACGAGCAGTACTTC; size: many; D: -; J: TRBJ2-7; V: TRBV27
CDR3: CASSLNPGVGQASSYEQYF; DNA: TGTGCCAGCAGCTTAAACCCAGGGGTCGGACAGGCGTCCTCCTACGAGCAGTACTTC; size: many; D: TRBD1; J: TRBJ2-7; V: TRBV7-6
CDR3: CASSYLEGAKDYGYTF; DNA: TGTGCCAGCAGCTACCTAGAGGGGGCAAAGGACTATGGCTACACCTTC; size: -; D: TRBD1; J: TRBJ1-2; V: TRBV5-6
CDR3: CASSPLGGTLYNEQFF; DNA: TGTGCCAGCAGCCCGTTGGGGGGGACCCTTTACAATGAGCAGTTCTTC; size: few; D: TRBD2; J: TRBJ2-1; V: TRBV14
CDR3: CASTMDWSYEQYF; DNA: TGTGCCAGCACCATGGACTGGTCCTACGAGCAGTACTTC; size: many; D: -; J: TRBJ2-7; V: TRBV2